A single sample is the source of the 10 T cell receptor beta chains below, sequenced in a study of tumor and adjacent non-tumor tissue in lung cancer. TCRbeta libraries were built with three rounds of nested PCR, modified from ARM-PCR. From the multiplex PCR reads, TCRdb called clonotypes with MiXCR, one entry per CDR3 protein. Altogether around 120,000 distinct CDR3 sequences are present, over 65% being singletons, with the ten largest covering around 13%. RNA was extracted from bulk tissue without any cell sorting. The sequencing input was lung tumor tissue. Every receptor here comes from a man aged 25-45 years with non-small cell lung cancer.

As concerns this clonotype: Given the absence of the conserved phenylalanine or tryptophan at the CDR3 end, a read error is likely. In DNA form, the CDR3 reads TGTGCCAGCCTACAAACCGGACAGGGGGAAAATCAGTCCCAGCATTAT. This encodes CASLQTGQGENQSQHY. The gene calls are TRBV6-2 or TRBV6-3 and TRBJ1-5, with 10 bases aligning to TRBD1. This CDR3 region has 16 residues. Germline-derived CDR1 and CDR2 are MNHEY and SVGEGT.

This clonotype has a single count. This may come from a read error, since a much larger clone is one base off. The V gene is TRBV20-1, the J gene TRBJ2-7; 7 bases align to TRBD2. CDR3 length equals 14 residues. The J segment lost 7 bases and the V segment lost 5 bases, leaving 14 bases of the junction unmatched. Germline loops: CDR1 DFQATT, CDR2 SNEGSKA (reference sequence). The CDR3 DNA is TGCAGTGCTCCTGTGGGGGGGGACTCGAGGGAGCAGTACTTC. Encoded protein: CSAPVGGDSREQYF.

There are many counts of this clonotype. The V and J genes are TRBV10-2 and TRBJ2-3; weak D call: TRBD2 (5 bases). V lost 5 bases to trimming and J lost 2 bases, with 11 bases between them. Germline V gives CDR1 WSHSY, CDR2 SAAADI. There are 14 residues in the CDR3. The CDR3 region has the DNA TGCGCCAGCAGTTTGGACTCAGACACAGATACGCAGTATTTT. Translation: CASSLDSDTDTQYF.

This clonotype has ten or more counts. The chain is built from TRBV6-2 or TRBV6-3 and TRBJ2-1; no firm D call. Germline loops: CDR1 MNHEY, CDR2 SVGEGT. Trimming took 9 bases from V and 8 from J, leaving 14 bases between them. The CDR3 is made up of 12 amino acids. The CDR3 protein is CASRSLGDEQFF. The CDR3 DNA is TGTGCCAGTCGGAGTTTAGGCGATGAGCAGTTCTTC.

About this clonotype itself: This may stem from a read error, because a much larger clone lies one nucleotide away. The CDR3, as DNA: TGTGCCAGCACCTTGGCAGGGGCTGGGGCCAACGTCCCGACTTTC. It is translated as CASTLAGAGANVPTF. This sequence joins TRBV12-3 or TRBV12-4 and TRBJ2-6, with D tentatively TRBD1 (6 bases). The CDR3 totals 15 residues.

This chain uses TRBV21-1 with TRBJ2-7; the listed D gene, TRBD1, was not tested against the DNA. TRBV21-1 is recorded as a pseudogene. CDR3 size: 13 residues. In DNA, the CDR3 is TGTGCCAGCAGCCGGGGACAAATTCACGAGCAGTACTTC. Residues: CASSRGQIHEQYF.

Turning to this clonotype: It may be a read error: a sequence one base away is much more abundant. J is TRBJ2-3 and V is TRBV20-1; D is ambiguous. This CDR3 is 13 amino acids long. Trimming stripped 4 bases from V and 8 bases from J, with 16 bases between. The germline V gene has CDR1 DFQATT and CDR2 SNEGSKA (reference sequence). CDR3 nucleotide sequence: TGCAGTGCTATAAATATCAGGTCCGGTACGCAGTATTTT. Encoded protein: CSAINIRSGTQYF.

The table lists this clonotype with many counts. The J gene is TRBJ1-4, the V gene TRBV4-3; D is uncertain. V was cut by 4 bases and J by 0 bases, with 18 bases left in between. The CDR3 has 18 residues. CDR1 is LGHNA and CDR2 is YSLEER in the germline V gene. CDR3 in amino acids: CASSLSGAHLATNEKLFF. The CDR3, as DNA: TGCGCCAGCAGCCTCAGTGGCGCCCATCTTGCAACTAATGAAAAACTGTTTTTT.

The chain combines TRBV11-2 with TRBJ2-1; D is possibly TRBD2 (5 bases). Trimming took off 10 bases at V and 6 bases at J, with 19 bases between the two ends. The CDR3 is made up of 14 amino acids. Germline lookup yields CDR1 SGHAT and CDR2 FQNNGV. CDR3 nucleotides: TGTGCCACCCACGGGATCCAGAGTGGCAATGAGCAGTTCTTC. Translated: CATHGIQSGNEQFF.

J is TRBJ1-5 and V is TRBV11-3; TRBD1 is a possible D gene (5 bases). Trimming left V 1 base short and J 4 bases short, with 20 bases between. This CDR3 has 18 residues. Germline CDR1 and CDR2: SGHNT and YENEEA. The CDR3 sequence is CASSLVVGGGLGNQPQHF. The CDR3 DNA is TGTGCCAGCAGCTTAGTAGTCGGGGGGGGTCTGGGTAATCAGCCCCAGCATTTT.